One sample yielded the 9 T cell receptor beta chains listed below, sequenced in a study of cytomegalovirus exposure and HLA in healthy donors. Primers included in the PCR were 60 Vbeta and 13 Jbeta primers. Profiled with immunoSEQ multiplex PCR; TCRdb holds only in-frame clones, not every one. This table holds some 140,000 clones, approximately 70% found once. The specimen sequenced was PBMCs. These receptors came from a woman aged 40 to 50 in good health and CMV-seronegative.

J is TRBJ1-1 and V is TRBV4-1; no reliable D call. Germline CDR1 is MGHRA and CDR2 is YSYEKL. The CDR3 runs 22 residues. The ends were cut back, 5 bases at V and 0 bases at J, with 34 bases in the middle. The CDR3: CASSKAGSQALRSVWVNTEAFF. CDR3 sequence (DNA): TGCGCCAGCAGCAAGGCGGGGTCCCAGGCGTTGAGATCTGTATGGGTGAACACTGAAGCTTTCTTT.

The genes are TRBV7-6 and TRBJ1-6, with 10 bases identical to TRBD1. V lost 5 bases and J lost 0; bases outside the gene matches: 10. Germline V lookup: CDR1 SGHVS, CDR2 FNYEAQ. This CDR3 is 19 amino acids long. Here the CDR3 DNA reads TGTGCCAGCAGCAAAGACAGGGGGCTTTCGGACTCCTATAATTCACCCCTCCACTTT. This sequence encodes CASSKDRGLSDSYNSPLHF.

The V and J genes are TRBV29-1 and TRBJ2-7; 8 nucleotides agree with TRBD1. V dropped 4 bases and J dropped 3; count of bases not matched to a gene: 2. The CDR3 contains 12 residues. The germline V gene encodes CDR1 SQVTM and CDR2 ANQGSEA. The CDR3 region is CSVGTGFYEQYF. As DNA, the CDR3 is TGCAGCGTTGGGACAGGGTTCTACGAGCAGTACTTC.

The chain is built from TRBV5-1 and TRBJ2-2; 7 bases map to TRBD1. Germline CDR1 SGHRS, CDR2 YFSETQ. The length of the CDR3 is 14 residues. The J segment lost 3 bases and the V segment lost 7 bases, leaving 6 bases of the junction unmatched. The CDR3 DNA is TGCGCCAGCGAATCGGGACAGTACACCGGGGAGCTGTTTTTT. Translating gives CASESGQYTGELFF.

This clone was seen a handful of times. This rearrangement joins TRBV7-6 to TRBJ1-2, with 8 bases matching TRBD1. Germline V lookup: CDR1 SGHVS, CDR2 FNYEAQ. The CDR3 length is 13 residues. V gave up 5 bases and J gave up 8 bases; unmatched junction bases: 7. The CDR3 DNA follows: TGTGCCAGCAGCACAGACAGGGGTGGCGGCTACACCTTC. This codes for CASSTDRGGGYTF.

This clone was observed a few times. The chain uses TRBV5-1 and TRBJ2-1, with 8 nucleotides matching TRBD1. Germline V lookup: CDR1 SGHRS, CDR2 YFSETQ. Trimming took 4 bases from V and 0 from J; bases not matched to a gene: 6. The CDR3 is made up of 16 amino acids. The CDR3 nucleotides are TGCGCCAGCAGCCGGGGACAGGAAAGCTCCTACAATGAGCAGTTCTTC. This sequence encodes CASSRGQESSYNEQFF. The entire variable domain, with the rest obtained from reference TRBV5-1 and TRBJ2-1, is as follows: KAGVTQTPRYLIKTRGQQVTLSCSPISGHRSVSWYQQTPGQGLQFLFEYFSETQRNKGNFPGRFSGRQFSNSRSEMNVSTLELGDSALYLCASSRGQESSYNEQFFGPGTRLTVL.

The V and J genes are TRBV7-8 and TRBJ1-1, with D unclear. V lost 1 base, J lost 1 base, and 4 bases lay in between. There are 13 residues in the CDR3. CDR1 is SGHVS and CDR2 is FQNEAQ in the germline V gene. Written as DNA, the CDR3 is TGTGCCAGCAGCTTAGAGCGGAACACTGAAGCTTTCTTT. It translates to CASSLERNTEAFF.

This clone was found once. The chain employs TRBV27 and TRBJ1-5, with D possibly TRBD1 on 5 matching bases. The CDR3 consists of 12 residues. The V end lost 5 bases, the J end lost 6 bases, and 8 bases lay between the germline ends. CDR1 and CDR2 from the germline V gene are MNHEY and SMNVEV (reference sequence). CDR3 coding DNA: TGTGCCAGCAGTCCCCAGGGTCAGCCCCAGCATTTT. Translation gives CASSPQGQPQHF.

This clone appeared once. The chain recombines TRBV28 with TRBJ2-7; the D gene is possibly TRBD2 (5 bases). This CDR3 comprises 13 residues. V lost 10 bases, J lost 1 base, and 14 bases lay in between. Germline CDR1 reads MDHEN; CDR2 reads SYDVKM. The CDR3 DNA sequence: TGTGCCACCGCATCGACGGGGTCCTACGAGCAGTACGTC. It yields the protein CATASTGSYEQYV.